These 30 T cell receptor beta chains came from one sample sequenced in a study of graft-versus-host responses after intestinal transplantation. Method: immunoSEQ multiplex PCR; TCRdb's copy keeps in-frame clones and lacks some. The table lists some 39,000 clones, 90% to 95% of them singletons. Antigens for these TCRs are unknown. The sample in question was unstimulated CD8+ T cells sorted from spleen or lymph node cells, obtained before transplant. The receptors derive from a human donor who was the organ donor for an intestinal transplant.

The CDR3 DNA reads TGTGCCTGGAGTGGGGTTGGGCTAGCGGGGGGCCAGTACCAAGAGACCCAGTACTTC. This encodes CAWSGVGLAGGQYQETQYF. The chain joins TRBV30 to TRBJ2-5; 11 nucleotides align to TRBD2. V lost 1 base, J lost 0 bases, and 13 bases stayed unmatched. There are 19 residues in the CDR3. Germline V gene data show CDR1 as GTSNPN and CDR2 as SVGIG (reference sequence).

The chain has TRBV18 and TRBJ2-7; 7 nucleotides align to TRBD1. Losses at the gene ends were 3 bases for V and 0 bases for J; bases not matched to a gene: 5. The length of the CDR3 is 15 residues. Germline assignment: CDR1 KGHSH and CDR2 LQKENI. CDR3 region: CASSPLDRSSYEQYF. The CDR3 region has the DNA TGTGCCAGCTCACCGCTGGACAGGAGCTCCTACGAGCAGTACTTC.

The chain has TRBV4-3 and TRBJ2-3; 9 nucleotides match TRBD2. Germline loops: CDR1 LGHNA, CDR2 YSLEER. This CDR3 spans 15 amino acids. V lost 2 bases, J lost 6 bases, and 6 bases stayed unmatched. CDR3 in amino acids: CASSQISGGRDTQYF. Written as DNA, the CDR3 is TGCGCCAGCAGCCAAATTAGCGGGGGCCGGGATACGCAGTATTTT.

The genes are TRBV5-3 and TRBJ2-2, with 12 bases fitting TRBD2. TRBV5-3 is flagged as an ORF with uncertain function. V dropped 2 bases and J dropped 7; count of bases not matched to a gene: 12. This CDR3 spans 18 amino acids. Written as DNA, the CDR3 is TGTGCCAGAAGCTTCCGCCTAGCGGGGGGGCAAAGGGACGGGGAGCTGTTTTTT. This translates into CARSFRLAGGQRDGELFF.

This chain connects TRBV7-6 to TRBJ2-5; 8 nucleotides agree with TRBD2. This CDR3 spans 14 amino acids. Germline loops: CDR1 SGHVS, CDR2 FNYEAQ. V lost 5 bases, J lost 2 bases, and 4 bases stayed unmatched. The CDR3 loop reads CASSLGRGQETQYF. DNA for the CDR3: TGTGCCAGCAGCCTCGGGAGGGGGCAAGAGACCCAGTACTTC.

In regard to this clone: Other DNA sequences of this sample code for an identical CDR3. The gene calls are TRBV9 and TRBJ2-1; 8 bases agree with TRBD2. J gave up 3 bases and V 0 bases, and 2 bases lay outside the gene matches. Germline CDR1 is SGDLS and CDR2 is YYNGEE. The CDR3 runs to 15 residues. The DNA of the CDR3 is TGTGCCAGCAGCGTAGGGCTAGCGGGCTACAATGAGCAGTTCTTC. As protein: CASSVGLAGYNEQFF.

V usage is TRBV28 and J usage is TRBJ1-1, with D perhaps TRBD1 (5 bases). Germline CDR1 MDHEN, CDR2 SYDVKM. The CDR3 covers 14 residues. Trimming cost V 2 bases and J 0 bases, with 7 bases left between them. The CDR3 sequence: CASSLDSLNTEAFF. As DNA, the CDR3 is TGTGCCAGCAGTTTAGACAGCTTGAACACTGAAGCTTTCTTT.

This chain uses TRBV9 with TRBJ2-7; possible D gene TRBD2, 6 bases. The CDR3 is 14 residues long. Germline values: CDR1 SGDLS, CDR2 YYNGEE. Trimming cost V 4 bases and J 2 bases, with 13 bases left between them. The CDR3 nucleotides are TGTGCCAGCAGCCGGGGACTTCAACCCTACGAGCAGTACTTC. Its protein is CASSRGLQPYEQYF.

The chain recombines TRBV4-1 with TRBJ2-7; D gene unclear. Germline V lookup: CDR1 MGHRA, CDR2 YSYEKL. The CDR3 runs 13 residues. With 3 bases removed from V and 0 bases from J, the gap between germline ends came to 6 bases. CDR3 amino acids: CASSHPRSYEQYF. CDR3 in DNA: TGCGCCAGCAGCCATCCCCGCTCCTACGAGCAGTACTTC.

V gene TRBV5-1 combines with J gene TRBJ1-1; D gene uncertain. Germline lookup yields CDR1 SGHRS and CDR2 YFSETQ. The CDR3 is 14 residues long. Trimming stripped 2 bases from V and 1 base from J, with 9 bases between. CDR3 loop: CASSLVLRNTEAFF. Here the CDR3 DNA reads TGCGCCAGCAGCTTAGTACTACGGAACACTGAAGCTTTCTTT.

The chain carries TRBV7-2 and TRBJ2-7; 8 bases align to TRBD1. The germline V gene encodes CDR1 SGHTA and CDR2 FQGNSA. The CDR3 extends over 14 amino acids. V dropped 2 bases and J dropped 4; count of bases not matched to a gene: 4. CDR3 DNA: TGTGCCAGCAGCTTATTTGACAGGGGATACGAGCAGTACTTC. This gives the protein CASSLFDRGYEQYF.

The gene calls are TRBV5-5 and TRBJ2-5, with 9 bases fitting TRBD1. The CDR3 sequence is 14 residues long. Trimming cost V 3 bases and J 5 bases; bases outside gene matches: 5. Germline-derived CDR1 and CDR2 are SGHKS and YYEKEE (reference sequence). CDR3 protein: CASSWGQGGETQYF. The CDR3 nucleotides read TGTGCCAGCAGCTGGGGACAGGGAGGGGAGACCCAGTACTTC.

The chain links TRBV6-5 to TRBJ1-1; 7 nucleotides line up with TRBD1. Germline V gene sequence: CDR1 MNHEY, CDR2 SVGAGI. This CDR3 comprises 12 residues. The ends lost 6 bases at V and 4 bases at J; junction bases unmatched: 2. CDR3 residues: CASSSGGTEAFF. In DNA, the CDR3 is TGTGCCAGCAGCTCAGGGGGCACTGAAGCTTTCTTT.

Written as DNA, the CDR3 is TGCGCCAGCAGCCAATCTACCCAGGGAGGGACTGAAGCTTTCTTT. Its translation: CASSQSTQGGTEAFF. V usage is TRBV4-1 and J usage is TRBJ1-1, with a tentative D call TRBD1 (5 bases). There are 15 residues in the CDR3. The V end was cut by 2 bases, the J end by 5 bases, with 15 bases between. Germline-derived CDR1 and CDR2 are MGHRA and YSYEKL.

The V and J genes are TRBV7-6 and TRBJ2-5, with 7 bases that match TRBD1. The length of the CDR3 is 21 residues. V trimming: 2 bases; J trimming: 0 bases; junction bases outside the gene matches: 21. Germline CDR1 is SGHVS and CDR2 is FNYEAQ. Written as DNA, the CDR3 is TGTGCCAGCAGCTTATACAGCGAATACCCTACGAGGGGGCGCGACCAAGAGACCCAGTACTTC. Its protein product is CASSLYSEYPTRGRDQETQYF.

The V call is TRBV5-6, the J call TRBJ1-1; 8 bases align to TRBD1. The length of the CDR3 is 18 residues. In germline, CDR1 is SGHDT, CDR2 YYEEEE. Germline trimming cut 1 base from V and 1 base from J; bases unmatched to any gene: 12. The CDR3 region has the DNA TGTGCCAGCAGCTTGAGGTGGGAGACAGGGGCCGGGAACACTGAAGCTTTCTTT. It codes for CASSLRWETGAGNTEAFF.

The CDR3 loop reads CASSLIAGGSYNEQFF. Written as DNA, the CDR3 is TGCGCCAGCAGCCTCATAGCGGGAGGCTCCTACAATGAGCAGTTCTTC. The chain has TRBV5-1 and TRBJ2-1; 10 bases match TRBD2. The CDR3 is 16 residues long. The junction had 4 bases not matched to a gene; V was cut back by 4 bases and J by 0 bases. Germline V gene lookup returns CDR1 SGHRS and CDR2 YFSETQ.

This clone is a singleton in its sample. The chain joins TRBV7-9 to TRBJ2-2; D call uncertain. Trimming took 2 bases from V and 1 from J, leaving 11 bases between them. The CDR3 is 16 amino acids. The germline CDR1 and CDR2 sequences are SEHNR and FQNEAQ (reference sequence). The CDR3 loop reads CASSLSSGRNTGELFF. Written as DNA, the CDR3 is TGTGCCAGCAGCTTAAGTTCAGGCCGGAACACCGGGGAGCTGTTTTTT.

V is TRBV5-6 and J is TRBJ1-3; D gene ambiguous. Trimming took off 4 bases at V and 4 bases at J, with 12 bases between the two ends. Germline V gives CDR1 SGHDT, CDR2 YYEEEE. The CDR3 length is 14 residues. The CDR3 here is CASSPLRSGNTIYF. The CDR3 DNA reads TGTGCCAGCAGCCCTTTAAGGTCGGGAAACACCATATATTTT.

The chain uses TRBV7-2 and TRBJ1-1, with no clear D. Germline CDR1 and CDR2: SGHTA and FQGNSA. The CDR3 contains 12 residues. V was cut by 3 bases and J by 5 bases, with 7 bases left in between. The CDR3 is CASSFRRTEAFF. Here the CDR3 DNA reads TGTGCCAGCAGCTTCCGACGGACTGAAGCTTTCTTT.

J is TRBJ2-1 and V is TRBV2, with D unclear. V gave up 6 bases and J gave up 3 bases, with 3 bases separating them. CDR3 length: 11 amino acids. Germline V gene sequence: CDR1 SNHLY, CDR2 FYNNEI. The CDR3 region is CASRDYNEQFF. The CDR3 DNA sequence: TGTGCCAGCAGGGACTACAATGAGCAGTTCTTC.

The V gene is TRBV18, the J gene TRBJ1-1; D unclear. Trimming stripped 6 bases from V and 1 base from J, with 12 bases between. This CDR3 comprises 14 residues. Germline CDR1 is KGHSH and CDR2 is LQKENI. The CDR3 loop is CASSRIERNTEAFF. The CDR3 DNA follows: TGTGCCAGCTCCCGGATAGAAAGGAACACTGAAGCTTTCTTT. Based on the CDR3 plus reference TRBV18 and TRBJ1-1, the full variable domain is NAGVMQNPRHLVRRRGQEARLRCSPMKGHSHVYWYRQLPEEGLKFMVYLQKENIIDESGMPKERFSAEFPKEGPSILRIQQVVRGDSAAYFCASSRIERNTEAFFGQGTRLTVV.

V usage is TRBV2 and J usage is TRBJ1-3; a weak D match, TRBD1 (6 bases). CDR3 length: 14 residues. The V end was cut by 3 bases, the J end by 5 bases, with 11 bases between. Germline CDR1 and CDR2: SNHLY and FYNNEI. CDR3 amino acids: CASSDVQGRNTIYF. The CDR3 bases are TGTGCCAGCAGTGATGTCCAGGGGAGAAACACCATATATTTT.

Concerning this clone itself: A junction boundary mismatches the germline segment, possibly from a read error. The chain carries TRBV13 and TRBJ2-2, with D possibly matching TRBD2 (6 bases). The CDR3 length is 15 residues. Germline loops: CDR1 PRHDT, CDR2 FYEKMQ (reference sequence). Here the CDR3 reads CASSLWDSNTGKLFF. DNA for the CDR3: TGTGCCAGCAGCTTATGGGACTCTAACACCGGGAAGCTGTTTTTT.

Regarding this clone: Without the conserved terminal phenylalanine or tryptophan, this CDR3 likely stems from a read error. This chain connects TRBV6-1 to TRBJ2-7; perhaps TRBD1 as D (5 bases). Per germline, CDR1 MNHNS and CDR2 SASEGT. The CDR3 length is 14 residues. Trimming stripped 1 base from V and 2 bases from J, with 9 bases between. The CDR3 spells CASSEGQHPYEQYL. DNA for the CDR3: TGTGCCAGCAGTGAAGGACAGCATCCCTACGAGCAGTACCTC.

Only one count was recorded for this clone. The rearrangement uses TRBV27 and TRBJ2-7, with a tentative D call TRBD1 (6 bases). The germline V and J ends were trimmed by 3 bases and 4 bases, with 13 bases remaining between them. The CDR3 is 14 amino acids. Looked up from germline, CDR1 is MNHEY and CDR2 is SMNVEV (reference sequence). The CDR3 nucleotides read TGTGCCAGCAGTTTCGGCCCCCAGGGGTACGAGCAGTACTTC. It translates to CASSFGPQGYEQYF.

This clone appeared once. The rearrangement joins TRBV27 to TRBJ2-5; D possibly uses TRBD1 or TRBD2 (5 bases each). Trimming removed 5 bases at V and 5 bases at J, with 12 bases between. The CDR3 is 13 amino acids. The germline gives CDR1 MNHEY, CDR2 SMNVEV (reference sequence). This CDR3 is CASSPMGEETQYF. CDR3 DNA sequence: TGTGCCAGCAGTCCCATGGGGGAGGAGACCCAGTACTTC.

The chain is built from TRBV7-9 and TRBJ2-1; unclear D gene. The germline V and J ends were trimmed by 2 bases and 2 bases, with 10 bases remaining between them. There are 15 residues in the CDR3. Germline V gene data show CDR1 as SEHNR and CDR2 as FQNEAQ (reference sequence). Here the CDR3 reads CASSLRNRTYNEQFF. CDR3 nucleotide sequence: TGTGCCAGCAGCTTACGGAACCGCACCTACAATGAGCAGTTCTTC.

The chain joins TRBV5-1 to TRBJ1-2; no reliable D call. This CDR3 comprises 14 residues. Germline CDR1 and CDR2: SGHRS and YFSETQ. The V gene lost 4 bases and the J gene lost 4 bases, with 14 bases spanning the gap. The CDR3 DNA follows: TGCGCCAGCAGCCATACGGGAAGCTCCTATGGCTACACCTTC. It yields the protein CASSHTGSSYGYTF.

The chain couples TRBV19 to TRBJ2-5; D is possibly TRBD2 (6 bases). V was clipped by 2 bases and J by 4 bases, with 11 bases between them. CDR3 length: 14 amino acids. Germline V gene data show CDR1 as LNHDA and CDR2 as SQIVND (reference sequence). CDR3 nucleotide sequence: TGTGCCAGTAGTATAACGGGGGAAAGAGAGACCCAGTACTTC. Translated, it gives CASSITGERETQYF.